These 15 T cell receptor beta chains were all obtained from the same sample, sequenced in a study of siplizumab effects on memory and regulatory T cells. The method was immunoSEQ multiplex PCR; TCRdb's version includes in-frame clones alone and lacks a portion of them. The table lists about 120,000 clones, roughly 95% of them singletons, with over 0.15% in the top ten. Source material: non-Treg CD4+ T cells sorted from blood. The receptors come from a human donor in good health.

The chain joins TRBV19 to TRBJ1-1; the match to TRBD1 covers 8 bases. V was pared by 5 bases and J by 5 bases, with 7 bases of the junction left unmatched. Germline values: CDR1 LNHDA, CDR2 SQIVND (reference sequence). CDR3 length: 14 amino acids. DNA of the CDR3: TGTGCCAGTAGTCTACAGGGGGTTGGGACTGAAGCTTTCTTT. This codes for CASSLQGVGTEAFF.

V and J are TRBV7-6 and TRBJ2-7, with D possibly being TRBD1 (6 bases). Germline loops: CDR1 SGHVS, CDR2 FNYEAQ. The CDR3 is 15 amino acids. V lost 5 bases and J lost 5, with 19 bases in between. The CDR3: CASSQGTKRSHEQYF. CDR3 bases: TGTGCCAGCAGCCAAGGGACAAAGAGGAGCCACGAGCAGTACTTC.

This clone has only a few counts. The chain couples TRBV7-2 to TRBJ1-6; 7 nucleotides match TRBD1. The germline CDR1 and CDR2 sequences are SGHTA and FQGNSA. This CDR3 has 17 residues. With 6 bases clipped from V and 9 bases from J, the junction kept 17 bases outside the gene matches. The CDR3, as DNA: TGTGCCAGCAGGCCTAGCCGGCCCGGACAGGCCGGTTCACCCCTCCACTTT. It codes for CASRPSRPGQAGSPLHF.

The CDR3 sequence is CASRAGGASPLHF. CDR3 bases: TGTGCCAGCAGGGCCGGGGGGGCTTCACCCCTCCACTTT. The chain has TRBV6-5 and TRBJ1-6; D may be TRBD1 (6 bases). V was pared by 6 bases and J by 9 bases, with 12 bases between. The length of the CDR3 is 13 residues. The V gene's germline CDR1 is MNHEY and CDR2 SVGAGI.

The J gene is TRBJ1-5, the V gene TRBV4-3; D not resolved. CDR1 LGHNA and CDR2 YSLEER come from the germline V gene. The CDR3 has 13 amino acids. The V end was cut by 2 bases, the J end by 4 bases, with 6 bases between. This CDR3 is CASSQQRNQPQHF. The CDR3 nucleotides read TGCGCCAGCAGCCAACAGAGGAATCAGCCCCAGCATTTT.

The chain carries TRBV5-4 and TRBJ2-7, with D perhaps TRBD2 (6 bases). The CDR3 contains 14 residues. The germline V gene has CDR1 SGHNT and CDR2 YYREEE (reference sequence). The V end was cut by 0 bases, the J end by 7 bases, with 14 bases between. DNA for the CDR3: TGTGCCAGCAGCTTGGAAGGAGTTGCGGGGGAGCAGTACTTC. As protein: CASSLEGVAGEQYF.

This clone was observed once. This chain's CDR3 is CASSDLGGLGTEAFF. The DNA of the CDR3 is TGTGCCAGCAGCGACCTGGGGGGGTTGGGCACTGAAGCTTTCTTT. The chain recombines TRBV2 with TRBJ1-1; tentative D call: TRBD1 (5 bases). Germline values: CDR1 SNHLY, CDR2 FYNNEI. This CDR3 has 15 amino acids. V was pared by 6 bases and J by 4 bases, with 18 bases between.

J is TRBJ1-2 and V is TRBV5-8, with D perhaps matching TRBD1 (6 bases). Deletions cut 0 bases from V and 8 bases from J, with 14 bases between. Germline V gene data show CDR1 as SGHTS and CDR2 as YDEGEE. The CDR3 runs to 14 residues. CDR3 sequence: CASSLVYREGGYTF. CDR3 nucleotide sequence: TGTGCCAGCAGCTTGGTATACAGGGAGGGCGGCTACACCTTC.

The rearrangement links TRBV2 to TRBJ2-5, with 12 bases fitting TRBD2. This CDR3 has 17 residues. Germline V gene lookup returns CDR1 SNHLY and CDR2 FYNNEI. The junction had 14 bases not matched to a gene; V was cut back by 7 bases and J by 5 bases. This CDR3 is CASTPGLAGSGGETQYF. Here the CDR3 DNA reads TGTGCCAGCACCCCGGGACTAGCGGGTTCCGGCGGGGAGACCCAGTACTTC. Based on the CDR3 plus reference TRBV2 and TRBJ2-5, the full variable domain is EPEVTQTPSHQVTQMGQEVILRCVPISNHLYFYWYRQILGQKVEFLVSFYNNEISEKSEIFDDQFSVERPDGSNFTLKIRSTKLEDSAMYFCASTPGLAGSGGETQYFGPGTRLLVL.

The chain uses TRBV18 and TRBJ2-6; TRBD1 or TRBD2 may be the D gene (6 bases each). The CDR3 runs to 17 residues. CDR1 and CDR2 from the germline V gene are KGHSH and LQKENI. Trimming removed 3 bases at V and 0 bases at J, with 12 bases between. The CDR3 protein is CASSPLGGNSGANVLTF. The CDR3 DNA reads as TGTGCCAGCTCACCGTTAGGGGGGAACTCTGGGGCCAACGTCCTGACTTTC.

The V gene is TRBV7-8, the J gene TRBJ1-5; D ambiguous. Trimming pared 0 bases from V and 0 bases from J, leaving 9 bases between. Germline lookup yields CDR1 SGHVS and CDR2 FQNEAQ. The CDR3 is made up of 16 amino acids. The chain's CDR3 is CASSLARAYSNQPQHF. The CDR3 DNA is TGTGCCAGCAGCTTAGCGCGGGCTTATAGCAATCAGCCCCAGCATTTT. Full variable domain (outside the CDR3, taken from reference TRBV7-8 and TRBJ1-5): GAGVSQSPRYKVAKRGQDVALRCDPISGHVSLFWYQQALGQGPEFLTYFQNEAQLDKSGLPSDRFFAERPEGSVSTLKIQRTQQEDSAVYLCASSLARAYSNQPQHFGDGTRLSIL.

This clone has only one observation. The genes are TRBV5-1 and TRBJ1-6; 8 bases are a match to TRBD1. CDR3 length: 15 residues. V dropped 0 bases and J dropped 6; count of bases not matched to a gene: 2. Germline loops: CDR1 SGHRS, CDR2 YFSETQ. Written as DNA, the CDR3 is TGCGCCAGCAGCTTGGAGGGACAGGTTAATTCACCCCTCCACTTT. Protein product: CASSLEGQVNSPLHF.

CDR3 DNA: TGTGCCAGCACCGCCCGCGAGGGCACCGGGGAGCTGTTTTTT. As protein: CASTAREGTGELFF. This chain uses TRBV11-3 with TRBJ2-2; D might be TRBD2 (5 bases). The CDR3 spans 14 residues. The germline gives CDR1 SGHNT, CDR2 YENEEA. V was cut by 7 bases and J by 4 bases, with 13 bases left in between.

The chain joins TRBV5-1 to TRBJ2-1; a weak D match, TRBD1 (6 bases). The CDR3 is 14 residues long. The V end lost 4 bases, the J end lost 1 base, and 9 bases lay between the germline ends. Germline CDR1 is SGHRS and CDR2 is YFSETQ. DNA for the CDR3: TGCGCCAGCAGCCAAACAGGGTCCTACAATGAGCAGTTCTTC. Protein sequence: CASSQTGSYNEQFF.

The V call is TRBV7-2, the J call TRBJ2-7; D is tentatively TRBD1 or TRBD2 (5 bases each). The CDR3 covers 15 residues. V gave up 1 base and J gave up 2 bases, with 12 bases separating them. Germline-derived CDR1 and CDR2 are SGHTA and FQGNSA. The CDR3, as DNA: TGTGCCAGCAGCTTAGGGGACGCGCGAACCTACGAGCAGTACTTC. Translated, it gives CASSLGDARTYEQYF.